These 3 T cell receptor beta chains were all obtained from the same sample, sequenced in a study of cytomegalovirus exposure and HLA in healthy donors. With 60 Vbeta and 13 Jbeta primers, the PCR was carried out. Only in-frame clones appear in the TCRdb table, and some are missing; sequencing was by immunoSEQ multiplex PCR. The repertoire holds about 240,000 clones, with about 80% as singletons. Sequenced input: PBMCs. The receptor source for this set is a woman aged 55-70 years in good health and CMV-seropositive.

V usage is TRBV19 and J usage is TRBJ1-1; D not certain. This CDR3 is 14 amino acids long. Trimming removed 5 bases at V and 0 bases at J, with 10 bases between. Looked up from germline, CDR1 is LNHDA and CDR2 is SQIVND (reference sequence). The CDR3 spells CASSPRALNTEAFF. CDR3 in DNA: TGTGCCAGTAGTCCGCGGGCCTTGAACACTGAAGCTTTCTTT.

The chain has TRBV23-1 and TRBJ2-5, with TRBD2 matching 8 bases. TRBV23-1 has ORF status, its function being uncertain. CDR3 length: 16 amino acids. The junction had 9 bases not matched to a gene; V was cut back by 6 bases and J by 0 bases. CDR3 DNA sequence: TGCGCCAGCAGCCTAGCGGGTGCCCCCCACCAAGAGACCCAGTACTTC. It codes for CASSLAGAPHQETQYF.

V gene TRBV7-9 combines with J gene TRBJ2-7; 7 nucleotides align to TRBD1. J lost 2 bases, V lost 4 bases, and 8 bases had no gene match. Germline values: CDR1 SEHNR, CDR2 FQNEAQ (reference sequence). This CDR3 contains 15 residues. In DNA form, the CDR3 reads TGTGCCAGCAGCTCCTGGACAGGTCAGCCCTACGAGCAGTACTTC. Residues: CASSSWTGQPYEQYF.